One and the same sample provided the 31 T cell receptor beta chains below, sequenced in a study of CD8 T cells in Susac syndrome. With random hexamers, reverse transcription was performed on about 0.5 to 1 ug of RNA. TCRdb re-analysed the immunoSEQ multiplex PCR reads in MiXCR, keeping a single row per CDR3 protein. In the table there are approximately 25,000 distinct CDR3 sequences, just under 95% of which are singletons. The sequencing sample was made of CD8+ T cells from PBMCs. The receptors originated from a human donor with Susac syndrome.

The chain couples TRBV2 to TRBJ2-5; D gene ambiguous. The CDR3 is made up of 12 amino acids. Looked up from germline, CDR1 is SNHLY and CDR2 is FYNNEI. The germline V and J ends were trimmed by 11 bases and 4 bases, with 14 bases remaining between them. CDR3 protein: CAFTSPGETQYF. CDR3 DNA sequence: TGTGCCTTCACCTCACCCGGAGAGACCCAGTACTTC.

The chain combines TRBV28 with TRBJ2-7; D may be TRBD1 (6 bases). The CDR3 has 14 amino acids. The V and J ends lost 6 bases and 5 bases respectively, with 17 bases between them. CDR1 MDHEN and CDR2 SYDVKM come from the germline V gene. DNA of the CDR3: TGTGCCAGCAGGCGGACAGACAACCTCCACGAGCAGTACTTC. Translating gives CASRRTDNLHEQYF.

The V and J genes are TRBV19 and TRBJ2-3; weak D call: TRBD2 (5 bases). Germline values: CDR1 LNHDA, CDR2 SQIVND (reference sequence). The CDR3 contains 14 residues. V was cut by 3 bases and J by 0 bases, with 7 bases left in between. The CDR3, as DNA: TGTGCCAGTAGTATTCGGACTAGCACAGATACGCAGTATTTT. This translates into CASSIRTSTDTQYF.

The rearrangement joins TRBV19 to TRBJ2-2; D call uncertain. This CDR3 spans 14 amino acids. Looked up from germline, CDR1 is LNHDA and CDR2 is SQIVND (reference sequence). Deletions cut 3 bases from V and 6 bases from J, with 11 bases between. The DNA of the CDR3 is TGTGCCAGTAGTATCCTCCAGCTCTCCGGGGAGCTGTTTTTT. This codes for CASSILQLSGELFF.

The chain employs TRBV27 and TRBJ2-1, with a tentative D call TRBD2 (5 bases). V lost 1 base to trimming and J lost 9 bases, with 7 bases between them. Germline V gene data show CDR1 as MNHEY and CDR2 as SMNVEV (reference sequence). CDR3 size: 12 residues. The CDR3: CASSLYRGEQFF. The CDR3 nucleotides read TGTGCCAGCAGTTTATACCGGGGTGAGCAGTTCTTC.

The V call is TRBV24-1, the J call TRBJ2-2; possible D gene TRBD1, 6 bases. Germline V gives CDR1 KGHDR, CDR2 SFDVKD. The length of the CDR3 is 15 residues. V lost 1 base to trimming and J lost 6 bases, with 11 bases between them. The CDR3: CATSDLPAGAGELFF. DNA of the CDR3: TGTGCCACCAGTGATTTACCCGCAGGGGCCGGGGAGCTGTTTTTT.

This chain connects TRBV3-1 to TRBJ2-1; D possibly corresponds to TRBD2 (5 bases). CDR3 length: 12 amino acids. Germline loops: CDR1 LGHDT, CDR2 YNNKEL (reference sequence). The germline V and J ends were trimmed by 11 bases and 3 bases, with 11 bases remaining between them. The CDR3 nucleotides are TGTGCCGCGGGTTTTCGCTACAATGAGCAGTTCTTC. The encoded protein is CAAGFRYNEQFF.

The V gene is TRBV3-1, the J gene TRBJ2-3; D not resolved. Trimming took 2 bases from V and 0 from J, leaving 9 bases between them. Germline lookup yields CDR1 LGHDT and CDR2 YNNKEL (reference sequence). The CDR3 is 15 residues long. The CDR3 coding sequence is TGTGCCAGCAGCCAATCTACATCTAGCACAGATACGCAGTATTTT. Its protein is CASSQSTSSTDTQYF.

This chain uses TRBV4-2 with TRBJ2-2; D is uncertain. Trimming stripped 5 bases from V and 6 bases from J, with 19 bases between. The CDR3 sequence is 16 residues long. Germline CDR1 LGHNA, CDR2 YNFKEQ. CDR3 nucleotide sequence: TGTGCCAGCAGCTCCCCTACAGAACATGGAGCCGGGGAGCTGTTTTTT. Protein sequence: CASSSPTEHGAGELFF.

This clonotype was found once. The rearrangement joins TRBV12-3 or TRBV12-4 to TRBJ2-5; 9 bases agree with TRBD2. Trimming cost V 6 bases and J 5 bases; bases outside gene matches: 10. CDR3 length: 15 residues. The CDR3 sequence is CASSPGAGGHETQYF. Here the CDR3 DNA reads TGTGCCAGCAGCCCTGGAGCGGGGGGTCACGAGACCCAGTACTTC.

The V and J genes are TRBV29-1 and TRBJ2-1; 15 nucleotides align to TRBD2. Germline V gives CDR1 SQVTM, CDR2 ANQGSEA. V lost 7 bases, J lost 5 bases, and 6 bases stayed unmatched. The CDR3 is made up of 15 amino acids. The DNA of the CDR3 is TGCAGCGCTGGACTAGCGGGGGGGTCTGACAATGAGCAGTTCTTC. Encoded protein: CSAGLAGGSDNEQFF.

The rearrangement joins TRBV19 to TRBJ1-1; no firm D call. This CDR3 is 12 amino acids long. CDR1 and CDR2 (germline): LNHDA, SQIVND (reference sequence). V was trimmed by 6 bases and J by 2 bases, leaving 7 bases between them. CDR3 DNA: TGTGCCAGTAGGAACCGAAACACTGAAGCTTTCTTT. Protein sequence: CASRNRNTEAFF. The full variable domain, in which reference TRBV19 and TRBJ1-1 provide the parts outside the CDR3, is DGGITQSPKYLFRKEGQNVTLSCEQNLNHDAMYWYRQDPGQGLRLIYYSQIVNDFQKGDIAEGYSVSREKKESFPLTVTSAQKNPTAFYLCASRNRNTEAFFGQGTRLTVV.

The V gene is TRBV20-1, the J gene TRBJ1-2, with D unclear. The CDR3 loop spans 13 amino acids. The germline gives CDR1 DFQATT, CDR2 SNEGSKA (reference sequence). V was shortened by 2 bases and J by 0 bases, with 7 bases between the two germline ends. The chain's CDR3 is CSARIRANYGYTF. In DNA, the CDR3 is TGCAGTGCTAGAATCAGAGCTAACTATGGCTACACCTTC.

The chain links TRBV6-6 to TRBJ2-3, with D perhaps being TRBD1 or TRBD2 (5 bases each). Between the trimmed V and J ends, which lost 4 bases and 2 bases, there was a span of 13 bases. Germline V CDR1 and CDR2: MNHNY, SVGAGI (reference sequence). CDR3 length: 15 amino acids. CDR3 sequence reads: CASSSGTTNTDTQYF. The CDR3 DNA follows: TGTGCCAGCAGTTCCGGGACGACTAACACAGATACGCAGTATTTT.

The gene calls are TRBV3-1 and TRBJ2-7; D possibly corresponds to TRBD1 (6 bases). This CDR3 has 14 amino acids. Trimming cost V 4 bases and J 1 base, with 11 bases left between them. The germline gives CDR1 LGHDT, CDR2 YNNKEL (reference sequence). CDR3 sequence reads: CASSPGRGSYEQYF. In DNA form, the CDR3 reads TGTGCCAGCAGCCCCGGCAGGGGATCCTACGAGCAGTACTTC.

CDR3 sequence reads: CASSLGYGETQYF. The CDR3 DNA is TGTGCCAGCAGTTTAGGGTATGGCGAGACCCAGTACTTC. The chain recombines TRBV28 with TRBJ2-5; D not resolved. Trimming stripped 2 bases from V and 5 bases from J, with 9 bases between. The germline V gene has CDR1 MDHEN and CDR2 SYDVKM. The CDR3 length is 13 residues.

The genes are TRBV7-6 and TRBJ2-7; D unresolved. This CDR3 spans 14 amino acids. The V gene's germline CDR1 is SGHVS and CDR2 FNYEAQ. V lost 1 base, J lost 2 bases, and 9 bases lay in between. The CDR3, as DNA: TGTGCCAGCAGCTTAGATGGCAGTCCCTACGAGCAGTACTTC. This translates into CASSLDGSPYEQYF.

CDR3 loop: CASSQVPGGWDNEQFF. DNA for the CDR3: TGCGCCAGCAGCCAAGTCCCCGGGGGATGGGACAATGAGCAGTTCTTC. The chain carries TRBV4-1 and TRBJ2-1, with TRBD2 as a possible D gene (6 bases). The germline gives CDR1 MGHRA, CDR2 YSYEKL. CDR3 length: 16 amino acids. Trimming stripped 1 base from V and 5 bases from J, with 15 bases between.

J is TRBJ2-7 and V is TRBV28, with 16 bases aligning to TRBD2. This CDR3 region has 16 residues. Germline CDR1 and CDR2: MDHEN and SYDVKM. V shed 5 bases and J 4 bases; nucleotides not matched to a gene: 5. CDR3 protein: CASSIGTSGGGYEQYF. CDR3 DNA: TGTGCCAGCAGTATCGGGACTAGCGGGGGGGGATACGAGCAGTACTTC.

This clonotype was seen a single time. This chain uses TRBV28 with TRBJ2-7; 8 positions agree with TRBD1. V trimming: 3 bases; J trimming: 3 bases; junction bases outside the gene matches: 4. The CDR3 spans 14 residues. Germline-derived CDR1 and CDR2 are MDHEN and SYDVKM. Here the CDR3 DNA reads TGTGCCAGCAGTTTGACAGGGGAGGACTACGAGCAGTACTTC. Protein product: CASSLTGEDYEQYF.

This clonotype was detected once. The rearrangement joins TRBV27 to TRBJ2-1, with a possible D match to TRBD2 (6 bases). Germline V gene lookup returns CDR1 MNHEY and CDR2 SMNVEV (reference sequence). The CDR3 is made up of 16 amino acids. Trimming left V 1 base short and J 4 bases short, with 14 bases between. The CDR3 loop reads CASSLFGGNAYNEQFF. CDR3 coding DNA: TGTGCCAGCAGTTTATTTGGGGGGAACGCGTACAATGAGCAGTTCTTC.

The chain carries TRBV5-5 and TRBJ2-1; no reliable D call. V lost 1 base and J lost 5, with 7 bases in between. Germline V gene data show CDR1 as SGHKS and CDR2 as YYEKEE (reference sequence). The CDR3 consists of 13 residues. In nucleotides, the CDR3 is TGTGCCAGCAGCTTGAGTCTTGACAATGAGCAGTTCTTC. It codes for CASSLSLDNEQFF. The full variable domain, in which reference TRBV5-5 and TRBJ2-1 provide the parts outside the CDR3, is DAGVTQSPTHLIKTRGQQVTLRCSPISGHKSVSWYQQVLGQGPQFIFQYYEKEERGRGNFPDRFSARQFPNYSSELNVNALLLGDSALYLCASSLSLDNEQFFGPGTRLTVL.

The V call is TRBV11-2, the J call TRBJ1-2; unclear D gene. V lost 6 bases and J 12 bases, leaving 14 bases between the germline ends. The CDR3 runs 11 residues. The germline V gene has CDR1 SGHAT and CDR2 FQNNGV. The CDR3, as DNA: TGTGCCAGCAGTTGGACCCTCGGGCACACCTTC. The encoded protein is CASSWTLGHTF.

The chain joins TRBV6-5 to TRBJ2-7; D gene ambiguous. Germline V lookup: CDR1 MNHEY, CDR2 SVGAGI. V was pared by 4 bases and J by 0 bases, with 4 bases between. The CDR3 loop spans 12 amino acids. Here the CDR3 reads CASSSDSYEQYF. The CDR3 coding sequence is TGTGCCAGCAGTTCCGACTCCTACGAGCAGTACTTC.

The rearrangement joins TRBV4-2 to TRBJ2-5; 8 bases are a match to TRBD1. The V gene's germline CDR1 is LGHNA and CDR2 YNFKEQ. The CDR3 has 15 residues. V shed 4 bases, J shed 5 bases, and the junction held 9 bases outside the gene matches. CDR3 region: CASSPGGQGGETQYF. In nucleotides, the CDR3 is TGTGCCAGCAGCCCCGGAGGACAGGGCGGGGAGACCCAGTACTTC.

V is TRBV2 and J is TRBJ2-7, with 10 bases matching TRBD2. The CDR3 sequence is 15 residues long. CDR1 and CDR2 from the germline V gene are SNHLY and FYNNEI. The trim removed 2 bases at V and 2 bases at J, leaving 3 bases unmatched. DNA for the CDR3: TGTGCCAGCAGTGAACTAGCGGGGGCAACCTACGAGCAGTACTTC. This translates into CASSELAGATYEQYF.

This clonotype was seen once. This chain links TRBV21-1 with TRBJ2-1. TRBV21-1 is a pseudogene locus. CDR3 length: 17 amino acids. This chain's CDR3 is CASSRDFGIPSYNEQFF. In nucleotides, the CDR3 is TGTGCCAGCAGCAGAGATTTCGGAATCCCCTCCTACAATGAGCAGTTCTTC.

V gene TRBV27 combines with J gene TRBJ1-6; TRBD1 agrees at 9 bases. The CDR3 is 19 amino acids. Germline V gives CDR1 MNHEY, CDR2 SMNVEV (reference sequence). The ends lost 3 bases at V and 0 bases at J; junction bases unmatched: 9. The CDR3 nucleotides are TGTGCCAGCAGTTTCGGGCCCGGGACAGGGAGCTCCTATAATTCACCCCTCCACTTT. It codes for CASSFGPGTGSSYNSPLHF.

CDR3 protein: CASTGASYGYTF. Written as DNA, the CDR3 is TGTGCCAGCACCGGGGCTTCCTATGGCTACACCTTC. The chain combines TRBV25-1 with TRBJ1-2; TRBD1 might be the D (5 bases). The CDR3 spans 12 residues. Germline values: CDR1 MGHDK, CDR2 SYGVNS. V lost 7 bases and J lost 4, with 10 bases in between.

The rearrangement uses TRBV4-3 and TRBJ2-7; D unclear. The V gene's germline CDR1 is LGHNA and CDR2 YSLEER. The ends were cut back, 0 bases at V and 6 bases at J, with 12 bases in the middle. This CDR3 has 14 amino acids. DNA of the CDR3: TGCGCCAGCAGCCAAGAAATGGAGAAACGCGAGCAGTACTTC. It codes for CASSQEMEKREQYF.

This sequence joins TRBV28 and TRBJ1-5, with D possibly TRBD1 on 6 matching bases. The CDR3 runs to 16 residues. Germline loops: CDR1 MDHEN, CDR2 SYDVKM. V lost 6 bases to trimming and J lost 3 bases, with 18 bases between them. CDR3 sequence reads: CASSLLLQGTNQPQHF. Here the CDR3 DNA reads TGTGCCAGCAGCTTGCTACTACAGGGTACCAATCAGCCCCAGCATTTT.